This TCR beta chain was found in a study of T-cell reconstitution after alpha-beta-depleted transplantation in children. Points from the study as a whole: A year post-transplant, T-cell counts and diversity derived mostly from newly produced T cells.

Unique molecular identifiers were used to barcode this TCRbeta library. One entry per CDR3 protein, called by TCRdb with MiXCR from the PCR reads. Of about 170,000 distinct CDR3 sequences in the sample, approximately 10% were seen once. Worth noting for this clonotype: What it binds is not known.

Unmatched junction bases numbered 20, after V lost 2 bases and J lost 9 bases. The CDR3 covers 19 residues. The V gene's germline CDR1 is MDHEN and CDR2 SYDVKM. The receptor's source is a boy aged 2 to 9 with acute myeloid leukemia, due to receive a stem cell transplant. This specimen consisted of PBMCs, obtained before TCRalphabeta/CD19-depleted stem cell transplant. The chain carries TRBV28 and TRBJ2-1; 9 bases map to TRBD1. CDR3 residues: CASSLDLGAPGQGFFEQFF. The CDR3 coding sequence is TGTGCCAGCAGTTTAGATCTGGGTGCGCCGGGACAGGGATTCTTTGAGCAGTTCTTC.